These T cell receptor beta chains were read from a single sample in a study of T cell responses to AZD1222 COVID-19 vaccine. The table came from immunoSEQ multiplex PCR; TCRdb's copy has only in-frame clones and leaves some out. The sample gives 100,000 to 150,000 clones, 84% of which show up once; roughly a quarter is in the top ten. The material sequenced was peripheral blood, taken 28 days after the second AZD1222 dose. The source of these receptors is an adult who received the AZD1222 COVID-19 vaccine. CDR3s include the opening cysteine and the closing phenylalanine or tryptophan. D genes are given only for firm matches. Part of the rows lack a size; the others show once, few, many or a class for expanded clones.

.,TRBV9,15,.,TRBJ1-5,TGTGCCAGCAGCGTGGCAGGGACGAGCAATCAGCCCCAGCATTTT,CASSVAGTSNQPQHF
.,TRBV9,14,.,TRBJ2-7,TGTGCCAGCAGCGTAGGGCGGTTCGTGGACGAGCAGTACTTC,CASSVGRFVDEQYF
.,TRBV7-3,15,.,TRBJ1-1,TGTGCCAGCAGCCCTTGGTTCGGTATGAACACTGAAGCTTTCTTT,CASSPWFGMNTEAFF
TRBD1,TRBV6-5,16,.,TRBJ1-2,TGTGCCAGCAGTTACTCAGCCCCGACAGGGGGCTATGGCTACACCTTC,CASSYSAPTGGYGYTF
TRBD2,TRBV28,13,.,TRBJ2-7,TGTGCCACCCTGGGACTAGCTAACTACGAGCAGTACTTC,CATLGLANYEQYF
.,TRBV5-4,15,.,TRBJ2-1,TGTGCCAGCCACGGGCAGCGGGACAGCTACAATGAGCAGTTCTTC,CASHGQRDSYNEQFF
.,TRBV5-1,14,few,TRBJ2-7,TGCGCCAGCAGCTTGGGGGCGGTGGCCTACGAGCAGTACTTC,CASSLGAVAYEQYF
TRBD1,TRBV9,13,.,TRBJ1-1,TGTGCCAGCAGCGCGGGACAGACCACTGAAGCTTTCTTT,CASSAGQTTEAFF
.,TRBV3-1/TRBV3-2,15,.,TRBJ1-6,TGTGCCAGCAGCCAAACGGGGGTGGATAATTCACCCCTCCACTTT,CASSQTGVDNSPLHF
.,TRBV6-1,12,.,TRBJ2-5,TGTGCCAGCACGGGGACTCAAGAGACCCAGTACTTC,CASTGTQETQYF
.,TRBV7-2,15,.,TRBJ2-1,TGTGCCAGCAGCTTAGCGGGGGGCCAGTACAATGAGCAGTTCTTC,CASSLAGGQYNEQFF
.,TRBV10-3,14,few,TRBJ1-3,TGTGCCATCAGGACCGGAACCGATTCAAACACCATATATTTT,CAIRTGTDSNTIYF
TRBD1,TRBV19,13,.,TRBJ1-1,TGTGCCAGTAGTATATCTACCGGGACAGACACGCAGTGG,CASSISTGTDTQW
.,TRBV5-1,13,.,TRBJ1-2,TGCGCCAGCAACCCGGACTCTAAAGGCGGCTACACCTTC,CASNPDSKGGYTF
TRBD1,TRBV4-3,15,.,TRBJ1-2,TGCGCCAGCAGCCCCGGGACAGACCCTAACTATGGCTACACCTTC,CASSPGTDPNYGYTF
.,TRBV7-9,12,.,TRBJ1-4,TGTGCCAGCAGCGTTTTGGGTGAAAAACTGTTTTTT,CASSVLGEKLFF
.,TRBV29-1,15,.,TRBJ2-7,TGCAGCGTTGAAGGGGTTGATCAAAACCTTTACGAGCAGTACTTC,CSVEGVDQNLYEQYF
.,TRBV5-1,16,.,TRBJ2-1,TGCGCCAGCAGCACGGGCGGCAGGGGGGATTCGAATGAGCAGTTCTTC,CASSTGGRGDSNEQFF
.,TRBV19,17,.,TRBJ1-3,TGTGCCAGTAGTATACCGCTCGCCCGGGACACCAGAAACACCATATATTTT,CASSIPLARDTRNTIYF
.,TRBV7-9,15,.,TRBJ2-3,TGTGCCAGCAGCTTAAGGGAAACTAGCACAGATACGCAGTATTTT,CASSLRETSTDTQYF
.,TRBV5-5,15,once,TRBJ2-2,TGTGCCAGCAGCTTGGATGGAAGGGGTGCCGGGGAGCTGTTTTTT,CASSLDGRGAGELFF
TRBD2,TRBV7-9,16,.,TRBJ2-1,TGTGCCAGCAGCTTATTCTCTACTAGCGCTTACAATGAGCAGTTCTTC,CASSLFSTSAYNEQFF
.,TRBV5-1,15,.,TRBJ2-2,TGCGCCAGCAGTCGGACTCCAACCGGATCCGGGGAGCTGTTTTTT,CASSRTPTGSGELFF
.,TRBV13,15,.,TRBJ2-5,TGTGCCAGCAGCTTAGGCAGGGGAGGGGTAGAGACCCAGTACTTC,CASSLGRGGVETQYF
.,TRBV5-6,15,.,TRBJ2-6,TGTGCCAGCAGCTTAGGGCCGAGGGGGGCCAACGTCCTGACTTTC,CASSLGPRGANVLTF
.,TRBV28,16,.,TRBJ1-3,TGTGCCAGCAGTTTCCCGGGGGTGGGCTCTGGAAACACCATATATTTT,CASSFPGVGSGNTIYF
.,TRBV28,14,.,TRBJ1-2,TGTGCCAGCAGCCCACCTCCGACATTCCCTGGCTACACCTTC,CASSPPPTFPGYTF
TRBD1,TRBV5-4,14,.,TRBJ2-5,TGTGCCAGCAGCTTGACAGGGGCAAAAGAGACCCAGTACTTC,CASSLTGAKETQYF
.,TRBV28,15,once,TRBJ2-3,TGTGCCAGCAGGCGACCGGACACTGGCATAGATACGCAGTATTTT,CASRRPDTGIDTQYF
.,TRBV7-2,14,.,TRBJ1-4,TGTGCCAGCAGCTCGTCCCCTACTAATGAAAAACTGTTTTTT,CASSSSPTNEKLFF
.,TRBV7-3,15,.,TRBJ1-6,TGTGCCAGCAGCTTAAGGGGGCAGAATAATTCACCCCTCCACTTT,CASSLRGQNNSPLHF
.,TRBV10-1,13,.,TRBJ1-1,TGCGCCAGCAGTGAGAATCTGAACACTGAAGCTTTCTTT,CASSENLNTEAFF
.,TRBV25-1,13,.,TRBJ1-1,TGTGCCAGCAGTGAAAACAGTAACACTGAAGCTTTCTTT,CASSENSNTEAFF
.,TRBV7-9,12,.,TRBJ1-2,TGTGCCAGCAGCTTAGCTAGATATGGCTACACCTTC,CASSLARYGYTF
.,TRBV5-6,15,.,TRBJ1-6,TGTGCCAGCAGCTTCGGACCGCCTGATAATTCACCCCTCCACTTT,CASSFGPPDNSPLHF
.,TRBV12-3/TRBV12-4,12,.,TRBJ1-2,TGTGCCAGCAGTCGCGATATAGGCGGCTACACCTTC,CASSRDIGGYTF
.,TRBV7-6,16,.,TRBJ2-1,TGTGCCAGCAGCCGCCTCCCGGGACGGACCGCCAATGAGCAGTTCTTC,CASSRLPGRTANEQFF
.,TRBV28,13,.,TRBJ1-1,TGTGCCAGCAGTTCTAGCCTGAACACTGAAGCTTTCTTT,CASSSSLNTEAFF
.,TRBV5-1,13,.,TRBJ1-1,TGCGCCAGCAGCTTGGAGGGAAACACTGAAGCTTTCTTT,CASSLEGNTEAFF
TRBD1,TRBV7-9,15,.,TRBJ2-7,TGTGCCAGCAGCTTAGGTCAGGGGGCAAGGAACGAGCAGTACTTC,CASSLGQGARNEQYF
.,TRBV2,16,once,TRBJ1-6,TGTGCCAGCAGTGTCGACAGGTCTCAATTGAATTCACCCCTCCACTTT,CASSVDRSQLNSPLHF
.,TRBV30,14,.,TRBJ1-5,TGTGCCTGGAGTCGCGGACAAGTCAATCAGCCCCAGCATTTT,CAWSRGQVNQPQHF
.,TRBV12-3/TRBV12-4,11,.,TRBJ1-2,TGTGCCAGCAGTTTTAATTATGGCTACACCTTC,CASSFNYGYTF
.,TRBV6-2/TRBV6-3,15,.,TRBJ2-3,TGTGCCAGCAGTTACGTAGGGCCATTCGCAGATACGCAGTATTTT,CASSYVGPFADTQYF
TRBD1,TRBV28,16,.,TRBJ1-5,TGTGCCAGCAGTTTCGAGATCAGGGGGCTAGATCAGCCCCAGCATTTT,CASSFEIRGLDQPQHF
.,TRBV27,16,.,TRBJ2-2,TGTGCCAGCAGTTTATCGGGGGCCCGGAACACCGGGGAGCTGTTTTTT,CASSLSGARNTGELFF
.,TRBV5-5,14,once,TRBJ2-2,TGTGCCAGCAGCTTTGGTACGAACACCGGGGAGCTGTTTTTT,CASSFGTNTGELFF
.,TRBV12-5,15,.,TRBJ2-1,TGTGCTAGTGCCCCGGGACACCGAACCTACAATGAGCAGTTCTTC,CASAPGHRTYNEQFF
TRBD2,TRBV3-1/TRBV3-2,15,large,TRBJ2-2,TGTGCCAGCAGCCCCAGCGGGGGGTTAACCGGGGAGCTGTTTTTT,CASSPSGGLTGELFF
.,TRBV7-7,15,once,TRBJ1-6,TGTGCTAGCAGCTTAGCGATGATCCTGAATTCACCCCTCCACTTT,CASSLAMILNSPLHF
.,TRBV5-4,12,.,TRBJ1-2,TGTGCCAGCAGCTTGGACGGGTATGGCTACACCTTC,CASSLDGYGYTF
.,TRBV19,15,.,TRBJ1-2,TGTGCCAGTAGTATTTTGGGACGGCGACCGGGAGGCTACACCTTC,CASSILGRRPGGYTF
TRBD2,TRBV19,22,.,TRBJ2-1,TGTGCCAGTAGTACTAGAGTGGGGCGGCCTAGCGGGGGACCCTTCTCCTACAATGAGCAGTTCTTC,CASSTRVGRPSGGPFSYNEQFF
.,TRBV6-5,15,.,TRBJ2-2,TGTGCCAGCAGCCGCCCCGGTTCTTGGGCCGGGGAGCTGTTTTTT,CASSRPGSWAGELFF